This TCR beta chain was captured by sequencing in a study of T cell responses to AZD1222 COVID-19 vaccine. The method was immunoSEQ multiplex PCR; TCRdb's version includes in-frame clones alone and lacks a portion of them. In the table there are more than 95,000 clones, around nine tenths of which are singletons. Study-wide results and caveats: Recipients of AZD1222 seropositive at baseline numbered only six or seven. After the peak T cell response, and only then, were repertoires sampled.

V lost 6 bases and J lost 5; bases outside the gene matches: 16. Germline V gives CDR1 MRHNA, CDR2 SNTAGT. This CDR3 spans 19 amino acids. On this clone: Antigen: not known.

The V and J genes are TRBV6-4 and TRBJ1-4; 12 nucleotides line up with TRBD1. The specimen comprised peripheral blood, sampled 28 days after the second dose of the MenACWY control vaccine. The receptor comes from an adult who received the MenACWY meningococcal vaccine as a control. The CDR3 DNA reads TGTGCCAGCAGGGCAAGGGACAGGGGGCCCCCGGGCCAAAATGAAAAACTGTTTTTT. This translates into CASRARDRGPPGQNEKLFF.